This T cell receptor beta chain was recorded in a study of neurological immune-mediated disorders. Documented time point: longitudinal time-point 2. There are many counts of this clonotype. TCRdb reprocessed the 5' RACE reads with MiXCR, giving one entry per CDR3 protein. The table has approximately 89,000 distinct CDR3 sequences, about 12% seen once. The sequence was obtained from a female donor with HTLV-1-associated myelopathy (HAM/TSP). The sequenced sample was PBMCs.

The CDR3: CATTGGTGRNQPQHF. In DNA form, the CDR3 reads TGTGCCACCACGGGCGGGACAGGCAGGAATCAGCCCCAGCATTTT. The V and J genes are TRBV15 and TRBJ1-5; 8 positions match TRBD1. This CDR3 is 15 amino acids long. V lost 7 bases and J lost 4; bases outside the gene matches: 9. Germline CDR1 is LNHNV and CDR2 is YYDKDF (reference sequence).